These 14 T cell receptor beta chains were all obtained from the same sample, sequenced in a study of immune cell composition in non-small cell lung cancer. The normal lung sample lay at least 3 cm, and maximally far, from the tumour. Sequenced by immunoSEQ multiplex PCR; TCRdb stores in-frame clones only, minus some. The sample yields about 1,900 clones, 77% seen once. Specimen: non-adjacent lung tissue. The receptors come from a human donor with non-small cell lung cancer.

The chain carries TRBV4-2 and TRBJ2-5; TRBD1 matches at 7 bases. This CDR3 comprises 15 residues. V lost 8 bases to trimming and J lost 0 bases; unmatched junction nucleotides: 9. Germline V lookup: CDR1 LGHNA, CDR2 YNFKEQ. The CDR3 loop is CASQSEGQDQETQYF. CDR3 nucleotide sequence: TGTGCCAGCCAATCCGAAGGACAGGACCAAGAGACCCAGTACTTC.

The V and J genes are TRBV5-5 and TRBJ2-6; 9 bases align to TRBD1. Germline CDR1 and CDR2: SGHKS and YYEKEE (reference sequence). The trim removed 3 bases at V and 2 bases at J, leaving 0 bases unmatched. This CDR3 is 15 amino acids long. The CDR3 region has the DNA TGTGCCAGCAGCTGGACAGGGGCTGGGGCCAACGTCCTGACTTTC. Its protein product is CASSWTGAGANVLTF.

The gene calls are TRBV5-5 and TRBJ2-5, with D tentatively TRBD2 (5 bases). The length of the CDR3 is 16 residues. Germline assignment: CDR1 SGHKS and CDR2 YYEKEE (reference sequence). Trimming removed 0 bases from V and 1 base from J, with 13 bases in between. Here the CDR3 reads CASSLGTLAPQETQYF. DNA for the CDR3: TGTGCCAGCAGCTTGGGGACTTTGGCCCCCCAAGAGACCCAGTACTTC. Full variable domain (remainder filled in from reference TRBV5-5 and TRBJ2-5): DAGVTQSPTHLIKTRGQQVTLRCSPISGHKSVSWYQQVLGQGPQFIFQYYEKEERGRGNFPDRFSARQFPNYSSELNVNALLLGDSALYLCASSLGTLAPQETQYFGPGTRLLVL.

The rearrangement links TRBV27 to TRBJ2-2; the D is unclear. Germline lookup yields CDR1 MNHEY and CDR2 SMNVEV (reference sequence). This CDR3 comprises 12 residues. Trimming removed 6 bases from V and 2 bases from J, with 4 bases in between. Here the CDR3 DNA reads TGTGCCAGCAGACTCAACACCGGGGAGCTGTTTTTT. This gives the protein CASRLNTGELFF.

Points on this clone: Other DNA sequences in this sample translate to the same CDR3. V usage is TRBV30 and J usage is TRBJ1-3; D not resolved. Trimming cost V 4 bases and J 1 base, with 5 bases left between them. The CDR3 is made up of 12 amino acids. The germline V gene has CDR1 GTSNPN and CDR2 SVGIG (reference sequence). The CDR3 DNA sequence: TGTGCCTGGAAGAGGTCTGGAAACACCATATATTTT. Translated, it gives CAWKRSGNTIYF.

This chain links TRBV9 with TRBJ1-2, with 10 bases aligning to TRBD1. V was clipped by 3 bases and J by 5 bases; unmatched bases: 7. CDR1 and CDR2 from the germline V gene are SGDLS and YYNGEE. The CDR3 spans 15 residues. CDR3 protein: CASSGEGQGRYGYTF. The CDR3 DNA is TGTGCCAGCAGCGGAGAGGGACAGGGGAGGTATGGCTACACCTTC.

This clone was seen a handful of times. The chain is built from TRBV27 and TRBJ2-1; TRBD1 matches 10 bases. With V trimmed by 5 bases and J by 4 bases, 8 bases remained unmatched. Looked up from germline, CDR1 is MNHEY and CDR2 is SMNVEV (reference sequence). There are 16 residues in the CDR3. The CDR3 DNA reads TGTGCCAGCAGTACCCCCCGGGACAGGGGATACAATGAGCAGTTCTTC. It yields the protein CASSTPRDRGYNEQFF.

This clone was detected once. This chain links TRBV27 with TRBJ1-1; D is perhaps TRBD1 (5 bases). The CDR3 covers 13 residues. V was cut by 6 bases and J by 1 base, with 9 bases left in between. Germline V gene sequence: CDR1 MNHEY, CDR2 SMNVEV (reference sequence). The CDR3, as DNA: TGTGCCAGCAGGGTAGGACAGAACACTGAAGCTTTCTTT. Translated: CASRVGQNTEAFF.

This sequence joins TRBV19 and TRBJ1-2; D gene uncertain. Trimming stripped 3 bases from V and 7 bases from J, with 12 bases between. CDR3 length: 13 residues. Germline CDR1 and CDR2: LNHDA and SQIVND (reference sequence). CDR3 bases: TGTGCCAGTAGTATCACCCTGGACTCTGGCTACACCTTC. This codes for CASSITLDSGYTF.

This chain connects TRBV6-5 to TRBJ2-2, with 8 bases lining up with TRBD1. The CDR3 is 16 amino acids. The V and J ends lost 1 base and 1 base, in that order; junction bases with no gene match: 2. In germline, CDR1 is MNHEY, CDR2 SVGAGI. The CDR3 DNA reads TGTGCCAGCAGTTACTTAGGGACAGGGAACACCGGGGAGCTGTTTTTT. It specifies CASSYLGTGNTGELFF.

This clone appeared once. The sample has other DNA sequences that encode this CDR3 too. The chain combines TRBV5-4 with TRBJ2-7, with TRBD1 matching over 12 bases. There are 16 residues in the CDR3. V was clipped by 5 bases and J by 4 bases; unmatched bases: 10. The germline V gene has CDR1 SGHNT and CDR2 YYREEE (reference sequence). The DNA for the CDR3 is TGTGCCAGCAGTGGGACAGGGGGCGGGCTAGGGTACGAGCAGTACTTC. Translation gives CASSGTGGGLGYEQYF.

This chain links TRBV19 with TRBJ2-1; no firm D call. Trimming shortened V by 8 bases and J by 0 bases, and 14 bases separated the two germline ends. The germline V gene encodes CDR1 LNHDA and CDR2 SQIVND (reference sequence). The CDR3 runs 15 residues. CDR3 loop: CASSGLSSSYNEQFF. DNA of the CDR3: TGTGCCAGTTCCGGGTTGTCGAGCTCCTACAATGAGCAGTTCTTC.

This chain uses TRBV5-4 with TRBJ2-2; no clear D gene. The germline V and J ends were trimmed by 2 bases and 5 bases, with 16 bases remaining between them. The germline V gene has CDR1 SGHNT and CDR2 YYREEE (reference sequence). The CDR3 is made up of 16 amino acids. Written as DNA, the CDR3 is TGTGCCAGCAGCTTAGGATCTAGACGGTTTACCGGGGAGCTGTTTTTT. Amino acids: CASSLGSRRFTGELFF.

CDR3 nucleotide sequence: TGTGCCAGCAGCTTAGCTGAGCGGAGCTCCTACAATGAGCAGTTCTTC. Protein sequence: CASSLAERSSYNEQFF. This rearrangement joins TRBV7-8 to TRBJ2-1, with a tentative D call TRBD2 (5 bases). V lost 0 bases and J 0 bases, leaving 9 bases between the germline ends. CDR1 is SGHVS and CDR2 is FQNEAQ in the germline V gene. The length of the CDR3 is 16 residues.